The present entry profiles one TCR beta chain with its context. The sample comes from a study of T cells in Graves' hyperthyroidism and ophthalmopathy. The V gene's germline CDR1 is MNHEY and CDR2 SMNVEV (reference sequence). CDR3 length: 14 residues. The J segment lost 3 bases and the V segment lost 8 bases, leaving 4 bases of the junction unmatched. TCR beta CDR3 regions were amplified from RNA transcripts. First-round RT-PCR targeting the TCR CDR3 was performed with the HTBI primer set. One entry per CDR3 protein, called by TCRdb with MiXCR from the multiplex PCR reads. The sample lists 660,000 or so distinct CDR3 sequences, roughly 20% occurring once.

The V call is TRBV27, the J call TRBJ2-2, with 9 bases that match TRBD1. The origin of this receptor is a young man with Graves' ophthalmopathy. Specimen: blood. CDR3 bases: TGTGCCAGCCGAAGGACAGGGGACACCGGGGAGCTGTTTTTT. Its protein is CASRRTGDTGELFF.